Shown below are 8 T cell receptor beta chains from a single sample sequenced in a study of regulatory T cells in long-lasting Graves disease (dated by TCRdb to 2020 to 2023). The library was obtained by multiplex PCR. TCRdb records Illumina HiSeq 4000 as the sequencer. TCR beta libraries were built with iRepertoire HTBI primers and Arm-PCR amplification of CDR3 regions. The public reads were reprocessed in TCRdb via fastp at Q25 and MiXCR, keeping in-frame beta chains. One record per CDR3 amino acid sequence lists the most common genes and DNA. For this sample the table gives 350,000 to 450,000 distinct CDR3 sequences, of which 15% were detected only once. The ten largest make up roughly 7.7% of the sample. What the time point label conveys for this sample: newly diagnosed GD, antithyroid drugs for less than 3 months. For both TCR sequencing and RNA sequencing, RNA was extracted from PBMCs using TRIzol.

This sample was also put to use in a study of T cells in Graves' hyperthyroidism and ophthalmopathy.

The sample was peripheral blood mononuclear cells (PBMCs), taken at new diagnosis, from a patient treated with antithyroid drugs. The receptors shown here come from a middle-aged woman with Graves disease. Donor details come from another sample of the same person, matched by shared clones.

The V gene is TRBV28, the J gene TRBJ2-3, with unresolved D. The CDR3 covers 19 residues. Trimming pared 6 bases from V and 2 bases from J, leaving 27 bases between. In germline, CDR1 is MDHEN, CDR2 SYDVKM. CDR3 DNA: TGTGCCAGCAGGGCCCCGTTTATTGATCGTAGCTCGGTCACAGATACGCAGTATTTT. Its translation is CASRAPFIDRSSVTDTQYF.

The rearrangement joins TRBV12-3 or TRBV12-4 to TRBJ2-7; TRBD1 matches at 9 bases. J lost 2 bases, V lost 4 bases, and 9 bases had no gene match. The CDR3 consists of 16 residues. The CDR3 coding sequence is TGTGCCAGCAGTTCCCCCGGGACAGGGTACACCTACGAGCAGTACTTC. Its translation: CASSSPGTGYTYEQYF.

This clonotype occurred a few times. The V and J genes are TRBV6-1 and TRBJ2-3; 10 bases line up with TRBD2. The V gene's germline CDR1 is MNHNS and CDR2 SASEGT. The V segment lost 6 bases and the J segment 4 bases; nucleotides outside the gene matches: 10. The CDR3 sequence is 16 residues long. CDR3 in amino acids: CASSPLGAGGSDTQYF. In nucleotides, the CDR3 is TGTGCCAGCAGCCCTCTCGGAGCGGGAGGGTCAGATACGCAGTATTTT.

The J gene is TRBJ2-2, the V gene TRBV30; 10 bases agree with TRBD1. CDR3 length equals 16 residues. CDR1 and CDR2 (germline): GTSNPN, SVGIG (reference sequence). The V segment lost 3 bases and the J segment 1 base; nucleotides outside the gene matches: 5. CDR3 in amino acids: CAWSPGTGENTGELFF. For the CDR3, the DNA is TGTGCCTGGAGCCCTGGGACAGGGGAGAACACCGGGGAGCTGTTTTTT.

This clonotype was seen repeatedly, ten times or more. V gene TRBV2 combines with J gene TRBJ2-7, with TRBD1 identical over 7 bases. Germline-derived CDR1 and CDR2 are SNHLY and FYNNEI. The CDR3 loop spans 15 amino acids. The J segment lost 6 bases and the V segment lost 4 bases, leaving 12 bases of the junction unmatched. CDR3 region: CASSGRQGLYSEQYF. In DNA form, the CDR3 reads TGTGCCAGCAGTGGGAGACAGGGCCTTTACTCCGAGCAGTACTTC.

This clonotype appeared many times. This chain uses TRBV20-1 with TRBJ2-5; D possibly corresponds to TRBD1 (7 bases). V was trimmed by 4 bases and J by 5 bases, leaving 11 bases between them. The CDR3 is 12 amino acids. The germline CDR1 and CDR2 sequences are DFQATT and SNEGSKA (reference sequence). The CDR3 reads CSAKQGRETQYF. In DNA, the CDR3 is TGCAGTGCTAAACAGGGGAGGGAGACCCAGTACTTC.

For the CDR3, the DNA is TGTGCCAGTAGTATACGGAGCGGACCGTACAATGAGCAGTTCTTC. Protein: CASSIRSGPYNEQFF. This rearrangement joins TRBV19 to TRBJ2-1; TRBD2 might be the D (5 bases). Germline CDR1 LNHDA, CDR2 SQIVND (reference sequence). V was pared by 2 bases and J by 4 bases, with 12 bases between. CDR3 length: 15 amino acids.

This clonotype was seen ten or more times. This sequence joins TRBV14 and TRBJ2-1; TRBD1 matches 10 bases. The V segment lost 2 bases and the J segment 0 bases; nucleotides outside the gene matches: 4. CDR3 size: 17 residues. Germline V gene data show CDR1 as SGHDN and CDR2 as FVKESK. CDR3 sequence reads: CASSQTGTGASYNEQFF. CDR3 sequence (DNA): TGTGCCAGCAGCCAAACCGGGACAGGGGCCTCCTACAATGAGCAGTTCTTC.